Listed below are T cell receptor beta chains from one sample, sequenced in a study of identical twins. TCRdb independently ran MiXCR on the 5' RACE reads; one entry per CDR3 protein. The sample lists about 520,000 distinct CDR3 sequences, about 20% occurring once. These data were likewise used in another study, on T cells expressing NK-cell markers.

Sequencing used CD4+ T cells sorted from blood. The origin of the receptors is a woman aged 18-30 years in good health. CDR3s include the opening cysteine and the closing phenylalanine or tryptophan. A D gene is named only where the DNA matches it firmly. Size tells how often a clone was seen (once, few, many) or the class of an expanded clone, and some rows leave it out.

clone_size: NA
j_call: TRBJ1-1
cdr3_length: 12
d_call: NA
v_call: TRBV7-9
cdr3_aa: CASSLYQTEAFF

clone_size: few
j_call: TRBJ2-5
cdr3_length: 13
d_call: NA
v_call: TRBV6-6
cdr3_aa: CASTSTASASEYF

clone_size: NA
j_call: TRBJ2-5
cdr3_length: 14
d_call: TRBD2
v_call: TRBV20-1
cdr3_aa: CSALGAGGQETQYF

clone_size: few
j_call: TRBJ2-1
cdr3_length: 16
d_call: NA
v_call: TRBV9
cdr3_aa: CASSPNARHSYNEQFF

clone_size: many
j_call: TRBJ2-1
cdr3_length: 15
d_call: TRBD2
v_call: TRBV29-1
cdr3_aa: CSVGGSGSLRGEQFF

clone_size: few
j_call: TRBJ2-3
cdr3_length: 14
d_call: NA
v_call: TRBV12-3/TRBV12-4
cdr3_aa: CASSFSGPTDTQYF

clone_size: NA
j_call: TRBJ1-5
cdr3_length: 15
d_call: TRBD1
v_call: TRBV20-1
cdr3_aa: CSAERQGDSNQPQHF

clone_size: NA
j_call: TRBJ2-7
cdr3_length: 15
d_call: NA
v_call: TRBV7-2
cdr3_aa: CASSFATGVSYEQYF

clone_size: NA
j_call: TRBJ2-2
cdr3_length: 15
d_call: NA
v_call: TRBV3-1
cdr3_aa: CASSLWGRRAGELFF

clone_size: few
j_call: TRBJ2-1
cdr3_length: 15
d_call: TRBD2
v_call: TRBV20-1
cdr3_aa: CSARDRLAGYGEQFF

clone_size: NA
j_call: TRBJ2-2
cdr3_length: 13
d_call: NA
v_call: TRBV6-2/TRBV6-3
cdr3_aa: CASTRLYTGELFF

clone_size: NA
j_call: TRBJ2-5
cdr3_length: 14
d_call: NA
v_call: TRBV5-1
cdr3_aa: CASSADRAEETQYF

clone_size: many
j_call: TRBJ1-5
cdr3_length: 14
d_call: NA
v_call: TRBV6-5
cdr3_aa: CASSYSAGNQPQHF

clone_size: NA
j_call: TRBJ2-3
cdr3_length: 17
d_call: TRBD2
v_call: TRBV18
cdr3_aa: CASSPTGTSGRSDTQYF

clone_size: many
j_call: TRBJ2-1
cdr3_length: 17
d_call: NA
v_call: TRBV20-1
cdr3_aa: CSTLGISSGSSVYEQFF

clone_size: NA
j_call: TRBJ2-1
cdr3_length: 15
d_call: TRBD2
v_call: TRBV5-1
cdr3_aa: CASSFLAGSDNEQFF

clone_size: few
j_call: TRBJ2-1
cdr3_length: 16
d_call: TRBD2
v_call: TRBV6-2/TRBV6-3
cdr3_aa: CASSHRLERGDNEQFF

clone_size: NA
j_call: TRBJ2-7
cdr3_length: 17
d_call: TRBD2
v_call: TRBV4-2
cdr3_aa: CASSQGPLAGVAYEQYF

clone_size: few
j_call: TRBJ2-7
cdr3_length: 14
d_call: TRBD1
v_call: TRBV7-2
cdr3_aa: CASSFDRETYEQYF

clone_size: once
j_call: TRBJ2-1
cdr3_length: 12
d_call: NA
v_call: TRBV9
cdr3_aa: CTSSVDNNEQFF

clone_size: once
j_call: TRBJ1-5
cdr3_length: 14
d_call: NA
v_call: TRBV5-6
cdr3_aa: CASSFRGSIQPQHF

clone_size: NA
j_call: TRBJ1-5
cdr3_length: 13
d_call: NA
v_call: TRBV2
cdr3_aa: CASSEAPNQPQHF

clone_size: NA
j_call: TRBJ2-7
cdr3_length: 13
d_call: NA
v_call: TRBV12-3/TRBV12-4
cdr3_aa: CASSFGLYLEQYF

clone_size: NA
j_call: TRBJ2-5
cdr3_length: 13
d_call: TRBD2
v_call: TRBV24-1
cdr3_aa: CATGSAGGETQYF

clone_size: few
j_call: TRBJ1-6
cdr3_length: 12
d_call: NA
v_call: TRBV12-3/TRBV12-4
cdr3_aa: CASSFRVVPLHF

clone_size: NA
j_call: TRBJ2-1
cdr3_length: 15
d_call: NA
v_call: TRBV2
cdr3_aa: CASSAYNKAYNEQFF

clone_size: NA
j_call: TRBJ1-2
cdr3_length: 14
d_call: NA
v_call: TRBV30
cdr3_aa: CAWSVGPLLYGYTF

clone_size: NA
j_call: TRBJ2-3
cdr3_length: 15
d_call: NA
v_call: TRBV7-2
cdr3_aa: CASSLLGGMDGTQYF

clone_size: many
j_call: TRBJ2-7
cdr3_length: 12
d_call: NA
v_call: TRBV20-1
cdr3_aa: CSARQGKYEQYF

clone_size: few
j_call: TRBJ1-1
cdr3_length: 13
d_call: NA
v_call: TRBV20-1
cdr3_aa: CSARDGANTEAFF

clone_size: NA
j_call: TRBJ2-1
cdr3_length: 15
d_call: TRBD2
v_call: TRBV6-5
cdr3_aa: CASSYSPGGYNEQFF

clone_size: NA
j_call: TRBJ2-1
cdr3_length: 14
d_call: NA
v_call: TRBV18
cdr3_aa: CASSPGRTFNEQFF

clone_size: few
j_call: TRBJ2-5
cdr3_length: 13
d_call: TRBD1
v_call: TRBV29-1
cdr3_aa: CSVDRDRGETQYF

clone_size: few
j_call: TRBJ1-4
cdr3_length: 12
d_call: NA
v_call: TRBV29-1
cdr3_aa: CSAIGVDEKLFF

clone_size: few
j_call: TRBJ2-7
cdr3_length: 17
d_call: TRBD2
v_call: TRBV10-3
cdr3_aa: CAISDGLAGGPLDEQYF

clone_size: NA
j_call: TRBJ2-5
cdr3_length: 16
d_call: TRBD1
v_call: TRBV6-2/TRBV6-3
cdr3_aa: CASSQYLTGGGETQYF

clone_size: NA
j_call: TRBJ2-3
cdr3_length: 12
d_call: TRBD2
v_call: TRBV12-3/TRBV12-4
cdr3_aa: CASSFGGGTQYF

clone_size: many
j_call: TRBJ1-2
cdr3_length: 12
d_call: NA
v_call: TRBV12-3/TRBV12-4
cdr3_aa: CASSSGGDGYTF

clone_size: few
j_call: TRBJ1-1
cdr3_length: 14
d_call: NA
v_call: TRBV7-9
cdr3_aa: CASSARRENTEAFF

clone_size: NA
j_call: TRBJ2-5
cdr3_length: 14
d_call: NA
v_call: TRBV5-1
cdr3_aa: CASSLPGRSETQYF

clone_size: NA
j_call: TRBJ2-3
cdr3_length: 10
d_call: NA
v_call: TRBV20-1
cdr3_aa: CSVEGRTQYF

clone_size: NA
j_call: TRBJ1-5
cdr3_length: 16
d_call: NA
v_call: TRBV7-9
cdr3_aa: CASSLHQGNSNQPQHF

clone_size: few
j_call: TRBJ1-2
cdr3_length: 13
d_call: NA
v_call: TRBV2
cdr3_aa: CASSGGLDGGYTF

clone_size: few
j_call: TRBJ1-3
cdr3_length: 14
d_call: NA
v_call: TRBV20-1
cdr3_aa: CSARVSNGGNTIYF

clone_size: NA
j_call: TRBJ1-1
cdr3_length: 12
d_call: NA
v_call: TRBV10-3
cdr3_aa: CAISEPEQGTFF

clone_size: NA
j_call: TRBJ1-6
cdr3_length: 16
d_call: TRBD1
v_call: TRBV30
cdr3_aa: CAWRDRSGTGRSPLHF

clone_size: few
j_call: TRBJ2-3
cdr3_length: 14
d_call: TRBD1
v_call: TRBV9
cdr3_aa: CASSVAQGADTQYF

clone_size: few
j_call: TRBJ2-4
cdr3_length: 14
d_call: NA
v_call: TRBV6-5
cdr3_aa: CASSYTPAKNIQYF

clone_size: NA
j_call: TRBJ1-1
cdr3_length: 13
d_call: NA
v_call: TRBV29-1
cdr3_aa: CSAAGHSNTEAFF

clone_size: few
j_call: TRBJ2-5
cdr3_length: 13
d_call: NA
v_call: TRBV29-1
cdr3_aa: CSVETRRKETQYF

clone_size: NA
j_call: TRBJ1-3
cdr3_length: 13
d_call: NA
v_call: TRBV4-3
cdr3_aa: CASSQERGNTIYF

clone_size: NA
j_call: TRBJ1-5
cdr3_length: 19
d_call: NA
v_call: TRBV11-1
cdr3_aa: CASSTSTASGSLPNQPQHF

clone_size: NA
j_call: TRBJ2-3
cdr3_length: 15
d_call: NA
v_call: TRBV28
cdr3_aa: CASSLLALRTDTQYF

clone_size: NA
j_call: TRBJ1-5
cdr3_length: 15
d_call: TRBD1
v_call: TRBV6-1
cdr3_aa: CASRRGQSFNQPQHF